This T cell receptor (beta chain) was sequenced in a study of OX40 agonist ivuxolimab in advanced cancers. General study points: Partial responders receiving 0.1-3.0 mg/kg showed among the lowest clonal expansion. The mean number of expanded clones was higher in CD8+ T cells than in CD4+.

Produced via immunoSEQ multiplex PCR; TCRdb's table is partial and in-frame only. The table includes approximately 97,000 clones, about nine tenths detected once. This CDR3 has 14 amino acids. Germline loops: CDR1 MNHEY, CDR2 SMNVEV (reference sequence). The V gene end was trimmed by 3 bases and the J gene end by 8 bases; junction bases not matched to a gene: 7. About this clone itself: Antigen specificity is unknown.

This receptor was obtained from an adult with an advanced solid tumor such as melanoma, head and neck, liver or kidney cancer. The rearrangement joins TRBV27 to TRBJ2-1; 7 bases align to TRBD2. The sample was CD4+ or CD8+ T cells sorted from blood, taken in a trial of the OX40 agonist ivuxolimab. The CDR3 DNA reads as TGTGCCAGCAGTTTCTGGAGTGGGAGGGATGAGCAGTTCTTC. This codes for CASSFWSGRDEQFF.